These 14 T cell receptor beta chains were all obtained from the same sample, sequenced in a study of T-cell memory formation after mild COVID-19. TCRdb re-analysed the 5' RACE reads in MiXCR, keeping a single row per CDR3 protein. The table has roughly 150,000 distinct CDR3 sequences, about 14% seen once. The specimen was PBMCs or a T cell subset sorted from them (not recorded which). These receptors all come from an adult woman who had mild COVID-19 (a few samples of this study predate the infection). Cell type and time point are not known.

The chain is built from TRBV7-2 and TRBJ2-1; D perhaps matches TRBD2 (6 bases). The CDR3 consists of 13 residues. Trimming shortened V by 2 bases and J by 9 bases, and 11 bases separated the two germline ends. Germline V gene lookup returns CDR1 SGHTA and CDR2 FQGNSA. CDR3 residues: CASSLTGELEQFF. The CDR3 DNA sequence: TGTGCCAGCAGCTTAACGGGGGAGCTTGAGCAGTTCTTC. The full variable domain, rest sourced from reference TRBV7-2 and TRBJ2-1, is GAGVSQSPSNKVTEKGKDVELRCDPISGHTALYWYRQSLGQGLEFLIYFQGNSAPDKSGLPSDRFSAERTGGSVSTLTIQRTQQEDSAVYLCASSLTGELEQFFGPGTRLTVL.

The CDR3, as DNA: TGTGCCAGCAGTTTCGGGGTTGGGGGGGCGAGTGGCTACACCTTC. Translated, it gives CASSFGVGGASGYTF. V and J are TRBV27 and TRBJ1-2, with D perhaps TRBD1 (6 bases). The germline CDR1 and CDR2 sequences are MNHEY and SMNVEV (reference sequence). Trimming pared 3 bases from V and 7 bases from J, leaving 18 bases between. This CDR3 has 15 residues.

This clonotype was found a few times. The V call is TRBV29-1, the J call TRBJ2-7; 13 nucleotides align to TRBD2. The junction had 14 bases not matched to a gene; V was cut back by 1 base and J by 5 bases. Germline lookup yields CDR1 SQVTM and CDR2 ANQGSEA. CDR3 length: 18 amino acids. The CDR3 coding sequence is TGCAGCGTTGAAGTTGGGTGGGTGACTAGCGGGAGGAACCACGAGCAGTACTTC. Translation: CSVEVGWVTSGRNHEQYF.

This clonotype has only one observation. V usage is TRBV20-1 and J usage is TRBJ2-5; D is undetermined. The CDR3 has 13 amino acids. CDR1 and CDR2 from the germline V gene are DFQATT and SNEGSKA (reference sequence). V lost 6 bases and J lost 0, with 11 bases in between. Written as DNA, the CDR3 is TGCAGTGCCCCTTTCCCGGACCAAGAGACCCAGTACTTC. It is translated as CSAPFPDQETQYF.

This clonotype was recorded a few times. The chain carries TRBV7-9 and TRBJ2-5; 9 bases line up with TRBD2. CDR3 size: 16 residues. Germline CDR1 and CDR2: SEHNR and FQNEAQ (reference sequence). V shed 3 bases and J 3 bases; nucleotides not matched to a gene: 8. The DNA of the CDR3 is TGTGCCAGCAGCTTCCGGGCTAGCGGGGTCGAAGAGACCCAGTACTTC. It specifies CASSFRASGVEETQYF.

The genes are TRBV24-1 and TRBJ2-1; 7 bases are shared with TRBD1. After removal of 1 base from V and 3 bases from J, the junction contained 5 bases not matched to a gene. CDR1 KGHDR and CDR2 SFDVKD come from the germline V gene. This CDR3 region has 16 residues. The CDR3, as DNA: TGTGCCACCAGTGATTTCCGGGACAGCATCTACAATGAGCAGTTCTTC. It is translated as CATSDFRDSIYNEQFF.

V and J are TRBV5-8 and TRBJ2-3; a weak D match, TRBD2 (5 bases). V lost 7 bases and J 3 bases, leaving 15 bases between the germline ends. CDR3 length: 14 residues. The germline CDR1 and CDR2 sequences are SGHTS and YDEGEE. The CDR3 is CASGSSPGTDTQYF. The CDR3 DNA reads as TGTGCCAGCGGCTCTTCCCCGGGAACAGATACGCAGTATTTT.

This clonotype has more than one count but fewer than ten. As DNA, the CDR3 is TGTGCCAGCAGCCTGGGTAGCGGGACGTTCAATGAGCAGTTCTTC. Its protein product is CASSLGSGTFNEQFF. J is TRBJ2-1 and V is TRBV3-1; the match to TRBD2 covers 8 bases. After removal of 4 bases from V and 6 bases from J, the junction contained 8 bases not matched to a gene. Germline CDR1 and CDR2: LGHDT and YNNKEL (reference sequence). The CDR3 totals 15 residues.

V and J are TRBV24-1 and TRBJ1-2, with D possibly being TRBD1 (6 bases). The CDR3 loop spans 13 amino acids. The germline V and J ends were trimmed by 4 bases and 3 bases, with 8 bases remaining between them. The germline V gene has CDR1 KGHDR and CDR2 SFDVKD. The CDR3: CATSERGDYGYTF. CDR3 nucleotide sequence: TGTGCCACCAGTGAAAGGGGGGACTATGGCTACACCTTC.

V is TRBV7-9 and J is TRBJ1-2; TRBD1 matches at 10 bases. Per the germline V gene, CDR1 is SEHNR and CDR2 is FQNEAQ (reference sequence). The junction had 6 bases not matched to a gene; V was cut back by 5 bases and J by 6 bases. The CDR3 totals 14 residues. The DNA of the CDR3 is TGTGCCAGCAGCCCGGGACAGGGGTCGAATGGCTACACCTTC. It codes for CASSPGQGSNGYTF.

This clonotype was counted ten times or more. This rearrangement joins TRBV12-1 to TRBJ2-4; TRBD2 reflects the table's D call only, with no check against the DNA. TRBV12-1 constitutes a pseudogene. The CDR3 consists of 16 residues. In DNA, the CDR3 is TGTGCCAGCAGTCCAACCGGGGGGGCCGACAAAAACATTCAGTACTTC. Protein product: CASSPTGGADKNIQYF.

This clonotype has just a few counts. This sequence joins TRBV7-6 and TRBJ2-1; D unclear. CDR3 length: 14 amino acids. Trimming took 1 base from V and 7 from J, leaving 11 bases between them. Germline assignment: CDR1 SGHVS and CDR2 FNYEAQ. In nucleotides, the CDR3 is TGTGCCAGCAGCTTAGTAGTCCAGTCAAATGAGCAGTTCTTC. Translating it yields CASSLVVQSNEQFF.

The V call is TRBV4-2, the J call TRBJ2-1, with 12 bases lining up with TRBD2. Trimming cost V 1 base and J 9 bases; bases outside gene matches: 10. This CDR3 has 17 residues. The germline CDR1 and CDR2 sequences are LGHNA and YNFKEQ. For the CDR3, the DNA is TGTGCCAGCAGCCAAGTGCAACTAGCGGGGGGCACGTTTGAGCAGTTCTTC. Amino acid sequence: CASSQVQLAGGTFEQFF.

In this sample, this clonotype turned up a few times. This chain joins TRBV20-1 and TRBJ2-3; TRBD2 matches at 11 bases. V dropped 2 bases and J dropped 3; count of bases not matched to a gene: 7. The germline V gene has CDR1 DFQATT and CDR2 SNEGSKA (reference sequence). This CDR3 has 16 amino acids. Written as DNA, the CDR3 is TGCAGTGCTAGAACCACTAGCGGGAGAAGGACAGATACGCAGTATTTT. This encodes CSARTTSGRRTDTQYF.